The 12 T cell receptor beta chains in this list originate from one sample, sequenced in a study of T cells in lung cancer brain metastases. Data came from immunoSEQ multiplex PCR; TCRdb stores just in-frame clones and leaves some out. The sample has some 5,000 clones; approximately 81% are singletons. Input material: tumor tissue from a brain metastasis. Receptors originate from a woman in her fifties or sixties with non-small cell lung cancer that had spread to the brain.

V and J are TRBV7-2 and TRBJ1-1, with 8 bases lining up with TRBD1. V shed 5 bases and J 11 bases; nucleotides not matched to a gene: 13. The CDR3 runs 14 residues. Germline lookup yields CDR1 SGHTA and CDR2 FQGNSA. CDR3 amino acids: CASSQNRGAVTAFF. CDR3 DNA: TGTGCCAGCAGCCAGAACAGGGGGGCGGTGACTGCTTTCTTT. Variable domain in full (rest from reference TRBV7-2 and TRBJ1-1): GAGVSQSPSNKVTEKGKDVELRCDPISGHTALYWYRQSLGQGLEFLIYFQGNSAPDKSGLPSDRFSAERTGGSVSTLTIQRTQQEDSAVYLCASSQNRGAVTAFFGQGTRLTVV.

This chain links TRBV10-3 with TRBJ2-7, with a possible D match to TRBD1 (6 bases). V was pared by 10 bases and J by 0 bases, with 10 bases between. Germline assignment: CDR1 ENHRY and CDR2 SYGVKD. This CDR3 is built from 12 residues. CDR3 coding DNA: TGTGCCAGCCGGACAGACTCCTACGAGCAGTACTTC. Its translation: CASRTDSYEQYF.

The rearrangement joins TRBV10-3 to TRBJ2-5; D unclear. The V and J ends lost 5 bases and 5 bases respectively, with 9 bases between them. Germline assignment: CDR1 ENHRY and CDR2 SYGVKD. This CDR3 contains 12 residues. CDR3 residues: CAISSERETQYF. The CDR3 nucleotides are TGTGCCATCAGTAGTGAGAGGGAGACCCAGTACTTC.

This sequence joins TRBV4-2 and TRBJ1-1, with D unclear. Germline CDR1 and CDR2: LGHNA and YNFKEQ. CDR3 length equals 13 residues. The ends were cut back, 0 bases at V and 3 bases at J, with 5 bases in the middle. The CDR3 bases are TGTGCCAGCAGCCAAGAGGGCCACACTGAAGCTTTCTTT. Protein sequence: CASSQEGHTEAFF.

The chain employs TRBV30 and TRBJ2-5, with 7 bases lining up with TRBD1. J lost 6 bases, V lost 6 bases, and 7 bases had no gene match. Germline V gene data show CDR1 as GTSNPN and CDR2 as SVGIG (reference sequence). This CDR3 spans 12 amino acids. Written as DNA, the CDR3 is TGTGCCTGCGACAGGGATGGGAAGACCCAGTACTTC. As protein: CACDRDGKTQYF.

The chain carries TRBV20-1 and TRBJ2-4; D possibly corresponds to TRBD2 (5 bases). V was pared by 4 bases and J by 6 bases, with 7 bases between. The CDR3 is made up of 11 amino acids. Germline CDR1 and CDR2: DFQATT and SNEGSKA (reference sequence). The DNA of the CDR3 is TGCAGTGCTAAGAGCGGAAACATTCAGTACTTC. It codes for CSAKSGNIQYF.

In the case of this clone: Mismatch with germline at one junction end may stem from a read error. J is TRBJ2-5 and V is TRBV29-1; D remains unclear. The germline V gene encodes CDR1 SQVTM and CDR2 ANQGSEA. The CDR3 is made up of 11 amino acids. The DNA of the CDR3 is TGCAACGTTGACGACCGAGAGACCCAGTACTTC. This translates into CNVDDRETQYF.

The rearrangement links TRBV9 to TRBJ2-5; 11 positions agree with TRBD2. Losses at the gene ends were 0 bases for V and 4 bases for J; bases not matched to a gene: 2. The germline CDR1 and CDR2 sequences are SGDLS and YYNGEE. There are 15 residues in the CDR3. For the CDR3, the DNA is TGTGCCAGCAGCGTAGATAGCGGGAGGGGAGAGACCCAGTACTTC. The encoded protein is CASSVDSGRGETQYF.

This clone showed up just once. The J gene is TRBJ1-1, the V gene TRBV6-1; D gene ambiguous. There are 14 residues in the CDR3. V was trimmed by 9 bases and J by 0 bases, leaving 14 bases between them. Looked up from germline, CDR1 is MNHNS and CDR2 is SASEGT. The CDR3 region is CASREFGMNTEAFF. CDR3 coding DNA: TGTGCCAGTAGAGAGTTCGGCATGAACACTGAAGCTTTCTTT.

The chain couples TRBV15 to TRBJ1-5; 9 positions agree with TRBD1. The ends lost 1 base at V and 5 bases at J; junction bases unmatched: 12. The CDR3 totals 18 residues. Germline V CDR1 and CDR2: LNHNV, YYDKDF (reference sequence). The chain's CDR3 is CATSRGVEGQGTDQPQHF. DNA of the CDR3: TGTGCCACCAGCAGAGGGGTTGAAGGACAGGGGACCGATCAGCCCCAGCATTTT.

The CDR3 region has the DNA TGTGCCAGCTCGTCCGTGGGGGAGGGTGAAGCTTTCTTT. This sequence encodes CASSSVGEGEAFF. This sequence joins TRBV18 and TRBJ1-1; D may be TRBD1 (5 bases). Between the trimmed V and J ends, which lost 6 bases and 7 bases, there was a span of 15 bases. This CDR3 contains 13 residues. Germline CDR1 and CDR2: KGHSH and LQKENI. Full variable domain (remainder filled in from reference TRBV18 and TRBJ1-1): NAGVMQNPRHLVRRRGQEARLRCSPMKGHSHVYWYRQLPEEGLKFMVYLQKENIIDESGMPKERFSAEFPKEGPSILRIQQVVRGDSAAYFCASSSVGEGEAFFGQGTRLTVV.

This chain joins TRBV6-6 and TRBJ1-6; unclear D gene. Germline V gene data show CDR1 as MNHNY and CDR2 as SVGAGI (reference sequence). Between the trimmed V and J ends, which lost 6 bases and 9 bases, there was a span of 12 bases. The CDR3 is 13 residues long. The CDR3 protein is CASREWVISPLHF. As DNA, the CDR3 is TGTGCCAGCAGGGAATGGGTGATTTCACCCCTCCACTTT.